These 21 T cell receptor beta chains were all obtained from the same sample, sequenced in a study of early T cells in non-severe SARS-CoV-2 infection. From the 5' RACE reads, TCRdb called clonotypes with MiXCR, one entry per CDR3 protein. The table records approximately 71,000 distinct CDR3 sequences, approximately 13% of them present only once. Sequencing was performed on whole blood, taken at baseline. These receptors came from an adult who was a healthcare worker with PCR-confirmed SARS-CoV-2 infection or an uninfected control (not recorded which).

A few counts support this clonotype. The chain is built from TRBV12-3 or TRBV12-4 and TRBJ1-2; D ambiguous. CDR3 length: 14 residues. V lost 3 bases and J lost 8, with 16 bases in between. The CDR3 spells CASSFFAREGGYTF. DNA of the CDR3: TGTGCCAGCAGTTTTTTTGCCCGGGAGGGCGGCTACACCTTC.

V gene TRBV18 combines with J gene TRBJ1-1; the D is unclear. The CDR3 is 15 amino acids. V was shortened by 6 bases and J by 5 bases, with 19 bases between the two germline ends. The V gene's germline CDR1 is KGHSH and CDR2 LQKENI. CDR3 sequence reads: CASSNSTTALTEAFF. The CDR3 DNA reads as TGTGCCAGCTCGAACTCTACCACAGCCTTGACTGAAGCTTTCTTT.

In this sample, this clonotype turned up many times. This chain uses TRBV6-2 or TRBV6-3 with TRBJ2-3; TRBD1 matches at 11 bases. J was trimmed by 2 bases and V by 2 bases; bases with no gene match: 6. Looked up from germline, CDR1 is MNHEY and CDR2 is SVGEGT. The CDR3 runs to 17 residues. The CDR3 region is CASSYVGQGEFTDTQYF. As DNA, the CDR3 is TGTGCCAGCAGTTACGTGGGACAGGGGGAATTCACAGATACGCAGTATTTT.

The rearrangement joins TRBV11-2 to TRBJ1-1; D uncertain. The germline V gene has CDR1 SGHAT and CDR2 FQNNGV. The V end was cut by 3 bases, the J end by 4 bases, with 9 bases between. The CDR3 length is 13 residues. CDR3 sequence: CASSFGKGTEAFF. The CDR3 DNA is TGTGCCAGCAGCTTCGGGAAAGGCACTGAAGCTTTCTTT.

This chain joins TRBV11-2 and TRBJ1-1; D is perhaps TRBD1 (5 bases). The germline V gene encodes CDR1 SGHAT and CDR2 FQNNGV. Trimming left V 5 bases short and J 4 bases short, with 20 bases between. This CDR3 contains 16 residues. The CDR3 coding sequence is TGTGCCAGCAGCCCTATCTCAGGGAAAAGGGGCACTGAAGCTTTCTTT. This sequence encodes CASSPISGKRGTEAFF.

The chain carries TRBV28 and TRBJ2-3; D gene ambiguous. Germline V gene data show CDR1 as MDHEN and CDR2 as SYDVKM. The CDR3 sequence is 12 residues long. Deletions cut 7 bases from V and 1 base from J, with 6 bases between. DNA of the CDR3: TGTGCCAGCACGGCGGGCACAGATACGCAGTATTTT. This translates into CASTAGTDTQYF.

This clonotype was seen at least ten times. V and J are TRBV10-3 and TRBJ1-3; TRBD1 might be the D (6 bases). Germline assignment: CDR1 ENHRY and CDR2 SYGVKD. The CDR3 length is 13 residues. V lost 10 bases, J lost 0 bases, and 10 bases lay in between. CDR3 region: CATRGYSGNTIYF. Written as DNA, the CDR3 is TGTGCCACGAGGGGGTACTCTGGAAACACCATATATTTT.

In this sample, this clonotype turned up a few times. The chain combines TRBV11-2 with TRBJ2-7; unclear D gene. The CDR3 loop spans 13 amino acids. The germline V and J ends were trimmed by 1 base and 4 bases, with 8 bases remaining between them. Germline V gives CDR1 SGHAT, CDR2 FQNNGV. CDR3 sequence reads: CASSLVPAYEQYF. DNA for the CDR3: TGTGCCAGCAGCTTAGTCCCTGCTTACGAGCAGTACTTC.

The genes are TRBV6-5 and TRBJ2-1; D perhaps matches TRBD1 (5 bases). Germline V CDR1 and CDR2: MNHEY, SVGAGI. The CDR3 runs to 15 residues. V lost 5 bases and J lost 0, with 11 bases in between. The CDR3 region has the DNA TGTGCCAGCAGTCAGCCCAGGGTCTCCTACAATGAGCAGTTCTTC. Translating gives CASSQPRVSYNEQFF.

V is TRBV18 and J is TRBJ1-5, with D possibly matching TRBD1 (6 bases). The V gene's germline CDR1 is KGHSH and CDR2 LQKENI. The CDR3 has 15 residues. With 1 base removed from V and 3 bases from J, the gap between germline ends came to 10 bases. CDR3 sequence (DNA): TGTGCCAGCTCACCACAGGGGACAACCAATCAGCCCCAGCATTTT. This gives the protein CASSPQGTTNQPQHF.

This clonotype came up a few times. The CDR3 nucleotides are TGTGCCAGCAGTCACCCGAGGGGAGCTTTCTTT. This codes for CASSHPRGAFF. This chain joins TRBV6-5 and TRBJ1-1, with D possibly being TRBD1 (5 bases). There are 11 residues in the CDR3. Germline-derived CDR1 and CDR2 are MNHEY and SVGAGI. V shed 5 bases and J shed 10 bases, with 11 bases lying between them.

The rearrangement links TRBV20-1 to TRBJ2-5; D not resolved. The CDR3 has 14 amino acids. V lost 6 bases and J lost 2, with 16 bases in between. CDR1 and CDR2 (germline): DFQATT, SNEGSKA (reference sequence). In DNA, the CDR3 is TGCAGTGCCAGGAAGGGTTTCGTACAAGAGACCCAGTACTTC. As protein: CSARKGFVQETQYF.

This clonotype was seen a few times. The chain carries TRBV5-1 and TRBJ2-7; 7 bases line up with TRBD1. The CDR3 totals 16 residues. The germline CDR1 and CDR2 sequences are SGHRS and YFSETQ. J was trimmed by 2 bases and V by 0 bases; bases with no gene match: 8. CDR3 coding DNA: TGCGCCAGCAGCTTGGGCCCCGGACAGGTAACCTACGAGCAGTACTTC. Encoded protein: CASSLGPGQVTYEQYF.

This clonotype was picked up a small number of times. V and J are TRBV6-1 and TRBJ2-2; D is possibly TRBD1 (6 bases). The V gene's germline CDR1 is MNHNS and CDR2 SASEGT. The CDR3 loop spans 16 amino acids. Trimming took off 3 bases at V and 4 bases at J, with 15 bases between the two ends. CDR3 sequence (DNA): TGTGCCAGCAGTGACCGTACAGGGCTAGTCACCGGGGAGCTGTTTTTT. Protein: CASSDRTGLVTGELFF.

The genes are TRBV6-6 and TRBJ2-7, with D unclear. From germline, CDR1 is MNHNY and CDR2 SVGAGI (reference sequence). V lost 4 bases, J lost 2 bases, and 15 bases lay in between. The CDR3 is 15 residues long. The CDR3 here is CASSSGSGAAYEQYF. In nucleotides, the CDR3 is TGTGCCAGCAGTTCGGGTTCTGGAGCCGCCTACGAGCAGTACTTC.

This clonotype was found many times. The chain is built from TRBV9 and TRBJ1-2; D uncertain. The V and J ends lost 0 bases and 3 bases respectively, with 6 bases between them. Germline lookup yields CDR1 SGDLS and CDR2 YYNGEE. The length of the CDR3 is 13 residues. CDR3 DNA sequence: TGTGCCAGCAGCGTAGAAGGGCACTATGGCTACACCTTC. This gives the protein CASSVEGHYGYTF.

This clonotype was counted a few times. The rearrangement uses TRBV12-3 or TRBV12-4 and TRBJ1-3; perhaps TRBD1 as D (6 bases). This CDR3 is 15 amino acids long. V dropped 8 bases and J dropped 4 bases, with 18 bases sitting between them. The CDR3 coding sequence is TGTGCCAGCCGCATCGGGGGCTTTGCGGGAAACACCATATATTTT. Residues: CASRIGGFAGNTIYF.

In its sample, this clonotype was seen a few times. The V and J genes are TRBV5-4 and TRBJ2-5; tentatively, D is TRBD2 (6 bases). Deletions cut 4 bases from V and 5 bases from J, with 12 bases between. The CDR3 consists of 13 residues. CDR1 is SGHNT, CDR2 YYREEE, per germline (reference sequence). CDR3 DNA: TGTGCCAGCAGCACTTCAGCGGGCGAGACCCAGTACTTC. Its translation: CASSTSAGETQYF. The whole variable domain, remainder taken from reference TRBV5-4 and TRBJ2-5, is ETGVTQSPTHLIKTRGQQVTLRCSSQSGHNTVSWYQQALGQGPQFIFQYYREEENGRGNFPPRFSGLQFPNYSSELNVNALELDDSALYLCASSTSAGETQYFGPGTRLLVL.

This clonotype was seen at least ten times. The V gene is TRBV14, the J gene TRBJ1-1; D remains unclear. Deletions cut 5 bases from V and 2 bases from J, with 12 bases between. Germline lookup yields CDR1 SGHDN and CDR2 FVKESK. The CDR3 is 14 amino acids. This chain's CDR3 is CASSAGASNTEAFF. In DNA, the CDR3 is TGTGCCAGCAGCGCGGGAGCCTCCAACACTGAAGCTTTCTTT. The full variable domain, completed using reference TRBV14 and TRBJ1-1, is EAGVTQFPSHSVIEKGQTVTLRCDPISGHDNLYWYRRVMGKEIKFLLHFVKESKQDESGMPNNRFLAERTGGTYSTLKVQPAELEDSGVYFCASSAGASNTEAFFGQGTRLTVV.

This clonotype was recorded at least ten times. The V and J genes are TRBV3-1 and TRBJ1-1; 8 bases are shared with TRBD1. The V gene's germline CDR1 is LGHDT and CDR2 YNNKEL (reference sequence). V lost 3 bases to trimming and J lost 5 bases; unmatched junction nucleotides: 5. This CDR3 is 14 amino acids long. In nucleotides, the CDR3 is TGTGCCAGCAGCCACCTAGACAGGGGAACTGAAGCTTTCTTT. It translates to CASSHLDRGTEAFF.

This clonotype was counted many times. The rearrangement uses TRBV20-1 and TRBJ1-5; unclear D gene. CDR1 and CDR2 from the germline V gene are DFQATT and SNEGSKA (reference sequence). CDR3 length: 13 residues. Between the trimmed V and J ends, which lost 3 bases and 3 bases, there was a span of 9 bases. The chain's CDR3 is CSASGQVNQPQHF. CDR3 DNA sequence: TGCAGTGCTAGTGGCCAGGTCAATCAGCCCCAGCATTTT.